This TCR beta chain was sequenced during a study of cytomegalovirus exposure and HLA in healthy donors. Findings and caveats of the study: Usually a TCR sequence was rare, but some public TCRs were found in many donors. Some TCR beta chains (roughly 160 of them) were listed as cytomegalovirus-associated.

With respect to this clone: No antigen is known for it.

The CDR3 is 14 residues long. Germline assignment: CDR1 SGHVS and CDR2 FQNEAQ. V was trimmed by 0 bases and J by 8 bases, leaving 11 bases between them. Primers for the PCR totalled 60 Vbeta and 13 Jbeta. Sequencing used immunoSEQ multiplex PCR; TCRdb keeps in-frame clones, though not all of them. Of under 250,000 clones listed, about 78% are singletons. The origin of this receptor is a woman aged 25 to 45 in good health and CMV-seronegative. Sample: PBMCs. This rearrangement joins TRBV7-8 to TRBJ2-1; D is uncertain. The chain's CDR3 is CASSLAGSDDEQFF. The CDR3 DNA reads TGTGCCAGCAGCTTAGCGGGCTCCGATGATGAGCAGTTCTTC.